Included here is one T cell receptor beta chain sequence, with context. Its antigen has not been determined. No base quality information exists; no much larger clone differs at one position. This entry is derived from a study of OX40 agonist ivuxolimab in advanced cancers. Regarding the complete study: Ivuxolimab was an agonistic, fully human IgG2 monoclonal antibody directed against OX40 (CD134), a costimulatory receptor. The paper describes the monotherapy dose-escalation part (N of about 57 patients) of the phase I trial of ivuxolimab. Prior anti-PD-1, anti-PD-L1 or anti-CTLA-4 therapy was permitted, and 40% to 50% of dose-escalation patients had received checkpoint inhibitors. Intravenous ivuxolimab was administered to patients every 2 weeks at six dose levels: 0.01, 0.1, 0.3, 1.5, 3 and 10 mg/kg. The purpose of peripheral TCRbeta sequencing was to test whether ivuxolimab changed TCR sequence diversity and led to clonal T-cell expansion. In the dose-escalation cohort, 75% to 85% of patients were male, and the mean age was approximately 60 years with a range of roughly 20 to 85. Among the 52 dose-escalation patients, some 20 had hepatocellular carcinoma, approximately 15 melanoma, 9 renal cell carcinoma and 9 head and neck cancer. Partial responses occurred in three dose-escalation patients, of whom one had hepatocellular carcinoma and two had cutaneous melanoma. Overall study outcomes, separate from this receptor: In the 0.1-3.0 mg/kg groups, partial responders had among the lowest normalized peripheral clonal expansion, particularly in CD8+ T cells. After ivuxolimab, CD8+ T cells had more expanded clones than CD4+ T cells on average. At doses of 0.1 to 3.0 mg/kg, clonal expansion of both CD4+ and CD8+ T cells in blood was seen between baseline and week 6. Low levels of normalized T-cell clonal expansion were also seen in some patients who did not respond. Antigen specificity was not determined for the clonally expanded peripheral T cells.

Patients with autoimmune disease history or receiving systemic immunosuppression were excluded from the trial. In every dose cohort, peripheral blood was drawn for TCR sequencing at baseline, cycle 4 day 1, and cycle 7 day 1. Samples were obtained from an open-label, multicenter, first-in-human phase I dose-escalation trial of ivuxolimab. Adults with locally advanced or metastatic head and neck squamous cell, hepatocellular, melanoma or renal cell carcinoma were enrolled in the trial. CD4+ and CD8+ T cells were sorted separately from peripheral blood before TCR sequencing. To sequence the TCRbeta CDR3 region, genomic DNA was isolated from the sorted cells. The immunoSEQ Assay was used for sequencing of TCRbeta CDR3 regions. TCRdb's version of the immuneACCESS table is confined to in-frame rearrangements and falls short of the full clone set. An unresolved V gene accounts for under half of the shortfall where checked; the remainder is of unknown origin. The sample includes approximately 90,000 clones, with around nine tenths observed a single time. The ten largest clones capture 2.6% of the sample.

CDR1 SQVTM and CDR2 ANQGSEA are derived from the germline V gene. Trimming at the junction amounts to 3 bases on V and 2 bases on J, and the germline ends lie 15 bases apart. Measured from the cysteine to the phenylalanine, the CDR3 is 15 residues long. CDR3 DNA is the only sequence kept; it has 45 bases, read in frame from the first base. This TCR was sampled from an adult with an advanced solid tumor such as melanoma, head and neck, liver or kidney cancer. Here the sequenced sample was CD4+ or CD8+ T cells sorted from blood, taken in a trial of the OX40 agonist ivuxolimab. The receptor chain draws on TRBV29-1 and TRBJ2-3, with a tentative D gene TRBD2 over 6 matching bases. The CDR3 protein is CSVEGVSGDTDTQYF. The nucleotides read TGCAGCGTTGAGGGAGTTAGCGGCGACACAGATACGCAGTATTTT.